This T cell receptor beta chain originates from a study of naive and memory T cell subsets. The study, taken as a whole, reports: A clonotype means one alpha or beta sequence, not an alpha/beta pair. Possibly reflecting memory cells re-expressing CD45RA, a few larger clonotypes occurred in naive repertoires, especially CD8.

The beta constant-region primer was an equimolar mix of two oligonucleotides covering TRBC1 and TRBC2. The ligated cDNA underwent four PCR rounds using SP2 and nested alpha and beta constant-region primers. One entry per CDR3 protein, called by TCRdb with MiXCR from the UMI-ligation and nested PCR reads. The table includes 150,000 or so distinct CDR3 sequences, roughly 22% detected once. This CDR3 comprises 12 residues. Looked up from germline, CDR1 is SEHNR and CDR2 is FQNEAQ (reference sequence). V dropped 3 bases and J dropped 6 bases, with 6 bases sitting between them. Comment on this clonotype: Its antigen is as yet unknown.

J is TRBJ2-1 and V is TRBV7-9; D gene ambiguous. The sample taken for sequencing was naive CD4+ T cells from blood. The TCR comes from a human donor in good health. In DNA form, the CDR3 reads TGTGCCAGCAGCTTCGTTGGCAATGAGCAGTTCTTC. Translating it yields CASSFVGNEQFF.